This TCR beta chain was obtained from a study of identifying expanded T cells in peripheral blood. Generated by immunoSEQ multiplex PCR, the TCRdb table keeps only in-frame clones and is missing some. The table records 75,000 to 90,000 clones, roughly 89% of them present only once. Worth noting for this clone: What it binds is not known.

Germline V gene data show CDR1 as MNHEY and CDR2 as SVGAGI. The V gene end was trimmed by 5 bases and the J gene end by 7 bases; junction bases not matched to a gene: 6. CDR3 length equals 14 residues. Study findings and constraints: Across healthy donors, higher total template counts meant significantly greater approximately two-week count variance.

This TCR derives from a person aged 18 to 70 in good health. The sequencing input was blood. V is TRBV6-5 and J is TRBJ1-4; TRBD1 aligns across 8 bases. The CDR3 reads CASSPSGGGEKLFF. The CDR3 coding sequence is TGTGCCAGCAGTCCCTCAGGGGGCGGTGAAAAACTGTTTTTT.